What follows describes a single T cell receptor beta chain. Its antigen is currently not known. This specimen belongs to a study of cytomegalovirus exposure and HLA in healthy donors (dated by TCRdb to about 2017). General notes on the study: An earlier analysis of 550 to 700 of the donors reported more than 250 Gb of sequence data and about 100 million unique TCR beta sequences from about 200 million T cells. Along with the roughly 700-subject first cohort, a separate validation cohort of more than 90 different subjects was used. A later genetic analysis used genome-wide SNP genotypes for 398 of the 666 donors, treating that subset as a discovery cohort. Class I and class II HLA loci were covered by the typing at four-digit resolution. Donor age, sex, ethnicity and CMV serostatus were compiled alongside the repertoire data. To predict cytomegalovirus infection status, the study combined high-throughput TCR immunosequencing, statistical association of individual TCRs with disease status, and machine learning. The T cell repertoires of around 670 subjects were profiled by immunosequencing and related to cytomegalovirus serostatus. Roughly 5 DR-DQ haplotypes were treated as single units for association and clustering because of strong linkage in the cohort. An early release covering about 600 HLA-typed donors comprised about 290 gigabases of sequencing data and some 79 million unique TCR sequences. A later analysis re-analyzed previously published TCR beta repertoires from approximately 670 donors and added high-resolution HLA genotyping to study TCR occurrence patterns. Among the roughly 400 genotyped donors, around 81% belonged to the genetic ancestry cluster associated with self-reported Caucasian donors. On average, roughly 250,000 unique TCR beta nucleotide sequences were sequenced per donor among 300 to 500 genotyped donors of the cohort, with roughly 18% of those sequences being non-productive. To decide whether each TCR beta V gene segment behaved as functional or pseudogenic, an earlier analysis of several hundred of the donors relied on high-throughput TCR beta sequencing. The study was designed to test whether signatures of past pathogen exposure could be identified by cataloging public T cell receptors. Every discovery cohort repertoire had been produced on one sequencing platform. Typing coverage differed by locus: A, B, C, DRB1 and DQB1 were typed in roughly 620-630 donors, DQA1 in about 560, DPA1 in some 600, and DPB1 in approximately 450. Rather than using new phenotypic data, the later analysis identified candidate immune exposures from TCR beta sequences and from how often those sequences occurred across donors. Overall study outcomes, separate from this receptor: While some public TCRs were present in many individuals, most TCR sequences turned up only very rarely across donors. A total of about 180 TCR beta chains were listed by the study as associated with cytomegalovirus. In a later analysis, most CMV-associated TCR beta chains were found to appear HLA-restricted, with HLA associations seemingly driven largely by CMV exposure. Because the 87-base-pair reads could not distinguish some IMGT-functional V segments, including TRBV6-2 and TRBV6-3, those segments were excluded. A further reported finding was that TCR beta sequences accurately predicted the HLA-A and HLA-B alleles for most subjects in the first cohort. Several of the top co-occurrence clusters appeared to be linked to parvovirus B19, influenza, CMV and Epstein-Barr virus, according to a later analysis. The classifier was reported to diagnose cytomegalovirus status with high specificity and sensitivity in both the original and validation cohorts. A cluster of highly shared sequence variants was judged likely to be a technical artifact of the sequencing pipeline. The only immune exposure information available for the cohort was CMV serostatus. According to a later analysis, TCR association rates differed among HLA loci, with DRB1 alleles showing the most associated TCRs and HLA-C alleles showing the fewest. HLA typing was unavailable for some donors at each locus, so association tests used only the typed subset. In an earlier analysis of around 500 of the donors, most TCR beta V segments appeared in productive rearrangements about 87% or about 30% of the time, broadly matching IMGT annotations. Assigning TCR associations to individual alleles was difficult when HLA alleles, especially DR and DQ, strongly co-occurred. In vitro tests confirmed that three of the cytomegalovirus-associated TCR beta chains recognize cytomegalovirus antigens. Compared with the approximately 720-donor mean, donors in an Asian-associated ancestry cluster had fewer N-insertions in productive TCRs, according to a later genetic analysis. A later genetic analysis associated a missense DCLRE1C variant with V-gene and J-gene trimming of TCR beta chains, and an independent cohort replicated the association. In a later analysis, some 17,000 TCR beta sequences were associated with specific HLA alleles at a false discovery rate of 0.05. In a later analysis, HLA-associated TCR beta chains were found to be more clonally expanded and to have lower generation probabilities than equally common non-associated chains. Linkage disequilibrium might explain the correlated functional status among segregating V segments, but an unknown experimental factor could not be ruled out. The cohort was sequenced for TCR beta chains only, and without alpha or paired-chain data the features that could be detected were limited. The authors suggested that the approach could potentially be generalized to other disease states and immunological phenotypes. Because counts were too low, seventeen rarely observed V segments, including chromosome 9 orphons, were excluded from the earlier analysis of around 640 of the donors. Sequencing depth was assumed to be roughly uniform across donors in the presence/absence analyses, though that assumption may not hold.

CDR1 and CDR2 were assigned from the germline V gene as LGHNA and YSLEER. The CDR3 numbers 15 residues from cysteine through phenylalanine. Of the read, only the CDR3 DNA is kept; its 45 bases are in frame from base 1. Compared with germline, V lacks 0 bases and J lacks 3 bases; bases without a gene match: 3. The cohort was made up of roughly 670 healthy bone marrow donors. At the time of sampling, all cohort members were nominally healthy, though unrecorded immune exposures were likely present. The donor was CMV seropositive and belonged to the group of around 300 seropositive cohort members. Every donor gave a peripheral blood sample, and the peripheral blood mononuclear cells from that sample were used for TCR beta sequencing. The Qiagen DNeasy Blood Extraction Kit was used to extract genomic DNA from the blood cell samples. The library came from the immunoSEQ multiplex PCR assay. For the multiplex PCR, a mixture combining 60 forward primers for TCR Vbeta segments and 13 reverse primers for TCR Jbeta segments was used. The CDR3 region of rearranged TCR beta genes was amplified from genomic DNA with a multiplex PCR assay. The Illumina HiSeq System was used to sequence the amplified TCR beta libraries as 87-base-pair reads. The authors' analysis ran thus. Across the 500 to 700 repertoires, a later analysis counted about 81 million unique TCR beta chains, approximately 10 million of which were shared by at least two donors. To remove PCR and sequencing errors, raw reads were error-corrected and collapsed into unique sequences using a nearest-neighbor algorithm that merged closely related sequences. Alignment of CDR3 sequences to IMGT reference sequences was used to assign V, D and J gene segments. For a sequence to be retained, at least a six-nucleotide match to both a V gene segment and a J gene segment was required. Rearrangements were called productive when the CDR3 lacked stop codons and stayed in frame with V and J; all others were non-productive. CDR3 was defined according to IMGT convention as the region running from the second conserved V-encoded cysteine to the conserved J-encoded phenylalanine. In an earlier analysis of around 540 of the donors, sequences lacking an unambiguous match to a single V gene segment were excluded. In an earlier analysis of approximately 500 of the donors, a V segment was called functional when productive rearrangements were above 56.7%, and segregating when the standard deviation between donors exceeded 5%. A statistical classification framework was developed to diagnose cytomegalovirus status using the catalog of TCR beta chain sequences. V and J gene assignment, in a later analysis, came from comparing TCR nucleotide sequences with IMGT/GENE-DB human TR gene sequences. In a later analysis, CDR3 sequences and most-parsimonious VDJ recombination scenarios were assigned using the TCRdist pipeline. In a later analysis, every TCR beta chain was defined by the combination of its CDR3 amino acid sequence and its V-gene family, and reads without a unique V-gene family were dropped. A later analysis removed 550 to 700 highly shared, low-generation-probability nucleotide sequences to deal with suspected cross-contamination and a sequencing artifact. A later analysis calculated a clonal expansion index for each public chain from normalized within-repertoire ranks of inferred template counts. In a later analysis, generation probabilities were computed using a VDJ recombination model fitted to out-of-frame rearrangements, and the results were checked against IGoR. Hypergeometric tests were used in a later analysis to score TCR-TCR, TCR-HLA and TCR-CMV co-occurrence, with a repertoire-size bias correction applied to the TCR pairs. False discovery rates were estimated in a later analysis by permuting HLA or CMV assignments 20 times. A later analysis grouped co-occurring TCRs with DBSCAN, adding TCRdist sequence similarity when clustering within HLA-allele-positive subsets. Co-occurrence clustering excluded repertoires with fewer than 30,000 or more than 120,000 public chains, plus five with anomalous nucleotide sharing. Held by TCRdb, this immuneACCESS table contains in-frame sequences only and omits some clones. Under half of the omission traces to an unresolved V gene where checked; the cause of the rest is unknown. The V and J calls and the clone size are those of that table, but D and trimming were determined from the DNA. The data table for this sample lists around 26,000 clones. Of the sample, roughly 15% falls within the top ten clones.

The sequenced sample was PBMCs. This TCR came from a male donor in good health and CMV-seropositive. This chain is built from TRBV4-3 and TRBJ2-3, with TRBD1 identical over 7 junction bases. CDR3 reads: CASSQDRDRTDTQYF. DNA sequence: TGCGCCAGCAGCCAAGATCGGGACAGAACAGATACGCAGTATTTT.